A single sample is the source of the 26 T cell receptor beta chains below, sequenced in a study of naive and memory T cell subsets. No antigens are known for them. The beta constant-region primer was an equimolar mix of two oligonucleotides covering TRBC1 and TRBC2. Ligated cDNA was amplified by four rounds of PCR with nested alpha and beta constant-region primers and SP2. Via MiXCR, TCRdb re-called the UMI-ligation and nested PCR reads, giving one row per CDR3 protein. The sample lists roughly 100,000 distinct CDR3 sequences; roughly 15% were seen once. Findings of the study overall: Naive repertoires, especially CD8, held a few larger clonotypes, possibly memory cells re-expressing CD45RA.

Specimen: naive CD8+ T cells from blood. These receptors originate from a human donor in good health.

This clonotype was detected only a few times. The CDR3 DNA reads as TGTGCCATCAGTGAATCCCCCGAGCGGGGGGTCTACAATGAGCAGTTCTTC. This encodes CAISESPERGVYNEQFF. The V call is TRBV10-3, the J call TRBJ2-1; 9 positions agree with TRBD2. The junction had 9 bases not matched to a gene; V was cut back by 3 bases and J by 3 bases. The length of the CDR3 is 17 residues. In germline, CDR1 is ENHRY, CDR2 SYGVKD.

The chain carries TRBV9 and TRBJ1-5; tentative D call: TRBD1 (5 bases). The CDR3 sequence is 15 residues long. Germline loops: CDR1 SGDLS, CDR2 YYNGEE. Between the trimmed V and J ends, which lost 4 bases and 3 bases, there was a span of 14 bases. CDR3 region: CASSPQGRLNQPQHF. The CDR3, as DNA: TGTGCCAGCAGCCCCCAGGGCCGCCTCAATCAGCCCCAGCATTTT.

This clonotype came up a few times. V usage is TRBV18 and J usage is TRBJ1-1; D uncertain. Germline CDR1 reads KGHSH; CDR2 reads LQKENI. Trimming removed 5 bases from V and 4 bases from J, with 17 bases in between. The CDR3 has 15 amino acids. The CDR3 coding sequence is TGTGCCAGCTCAGATGACCCCGGGAGAAGCACTGAAGCTTTCTTT. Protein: CASSDDPGRSTEAFF.

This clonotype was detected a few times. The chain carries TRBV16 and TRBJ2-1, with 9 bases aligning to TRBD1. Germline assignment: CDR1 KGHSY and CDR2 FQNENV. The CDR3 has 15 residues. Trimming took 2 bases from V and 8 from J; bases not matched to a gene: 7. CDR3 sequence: CASSQTGGSIDEQFF. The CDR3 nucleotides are TGTGCCAGCAGCCAAACAGGGGGCTCAATAGATGAGCAGTTCTTC. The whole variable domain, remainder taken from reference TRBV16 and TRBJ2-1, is GEEVAQTPKHLVRGEGQKAKLYCAPIKGHSYVFWYQQVLKNEFKFLISFQNENVFDETGMPKERFSAKCLPNSPCSLEIQATKLEDSAVYFCASSQTGGSIDEQFFGPGTRLTVL.

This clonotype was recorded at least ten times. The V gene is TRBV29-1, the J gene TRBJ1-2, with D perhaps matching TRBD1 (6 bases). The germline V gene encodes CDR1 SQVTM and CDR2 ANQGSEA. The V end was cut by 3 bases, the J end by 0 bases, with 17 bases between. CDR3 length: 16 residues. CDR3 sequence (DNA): TGCAGCGTTGAGTTGGCAGGGGCCCTACCTAACTATGGCTACACCTTC. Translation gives CSVELAGALPNYGYTF. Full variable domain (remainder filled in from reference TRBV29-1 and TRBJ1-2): SAVISQKPSRDICQRGTSLTIQCQVDSQVTMMFWYRQQPGQSLTLIATANQGSEATYESGFVIDKFPISRPNLTFSTLTVSNMSPEDSSIYLCSVELAGALPNYGYTFGSGTRLTVV.

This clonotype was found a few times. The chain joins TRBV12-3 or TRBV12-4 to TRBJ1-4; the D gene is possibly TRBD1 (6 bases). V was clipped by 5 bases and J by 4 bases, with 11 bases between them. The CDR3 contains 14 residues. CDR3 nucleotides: TGTGCCAGCAGTCCTTCAGGGGTTAATGAAAAACTGTTTTTT. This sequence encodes CASSPSGVNEKLFF.

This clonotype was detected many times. Here the CDR3 reads CASSSQYQDRETQYF. The CDR3 DNA follows: TGTGCCAGCAGCTCCCAGTACCAGGACAGAGAGACCCAGTACTTC. The chain recombines TRBV11-3 with TRBJ2-5; possible D gene TRBD1, 6 bases. Trimming left V 4 bases short and J 4 bases short, with 16 bases between. Per germline, CDR1 SGHNT and CDR2 YENEEA. There are 15 residues in the CDR3.

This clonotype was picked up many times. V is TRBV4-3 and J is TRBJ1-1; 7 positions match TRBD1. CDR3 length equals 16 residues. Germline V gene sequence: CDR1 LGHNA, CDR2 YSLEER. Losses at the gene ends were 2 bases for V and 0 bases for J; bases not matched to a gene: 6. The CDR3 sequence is CASSQFTGAMNTEAFF. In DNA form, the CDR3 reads TGCGCCAGCAGCCAATTCACAGGGGCGATGAACACTGAAGCTTTCTTT.

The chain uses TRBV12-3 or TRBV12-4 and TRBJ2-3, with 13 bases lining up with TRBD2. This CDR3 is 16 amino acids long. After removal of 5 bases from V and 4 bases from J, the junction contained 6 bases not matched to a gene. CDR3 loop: CASSPRTSGGPDTQYF. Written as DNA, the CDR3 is TGTGCCAGCAGTCCTCGGACTAGCGGGGGCCCAGATACGCAGTATTTT.

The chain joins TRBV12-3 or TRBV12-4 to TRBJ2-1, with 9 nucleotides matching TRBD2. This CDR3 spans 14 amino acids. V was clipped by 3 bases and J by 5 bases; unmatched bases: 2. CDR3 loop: CASSFSSGNNEQFF. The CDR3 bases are TGTGCCAGCAGTTTTTCTAGCGGGAACAATGAGCAGTTCTTC.

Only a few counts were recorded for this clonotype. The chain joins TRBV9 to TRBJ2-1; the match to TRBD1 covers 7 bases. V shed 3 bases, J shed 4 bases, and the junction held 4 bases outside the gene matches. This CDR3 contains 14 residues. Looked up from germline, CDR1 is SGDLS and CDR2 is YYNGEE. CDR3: CASSAWDSYNEQFF. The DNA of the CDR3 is TGTGCCAGCAGCGCCTGGGACAGTTACAATGAGCAGTTCTTC. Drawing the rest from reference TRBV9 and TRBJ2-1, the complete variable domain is DSGVTQTPKHLITATGQRVTLRCSPRSGDLSVYWYQQSLDQGLQFLIQYYNGEERAKGNILERFSAQQFPDLHSELNLSSLELGDSALYFCASSAWDSYNEQFFGPGTRLTVL.

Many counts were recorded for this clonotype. CDR3 amino acids: CASSSRFGETQYF. CDR3 in DNA: TGTGCCAGCAGTTCACGATTCGGGGAGACCCAGTACTTC. This chain joins TRBV12-3 or TRBV12-4 and TRBJ2-5; D is ambiguous. Trimming stripped 4 bases from V and 5 bases from J, with 11 bases between. The CDR3 totals 13 residues.

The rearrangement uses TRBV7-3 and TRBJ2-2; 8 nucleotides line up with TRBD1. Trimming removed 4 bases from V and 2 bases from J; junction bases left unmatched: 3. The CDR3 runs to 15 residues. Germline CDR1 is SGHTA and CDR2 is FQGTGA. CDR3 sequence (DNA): TGTGCCAGCAGCTGGACAGGGTCCAACACCGGGGAGCTGTTTTTT. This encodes CASSWTGSNTGELFF.

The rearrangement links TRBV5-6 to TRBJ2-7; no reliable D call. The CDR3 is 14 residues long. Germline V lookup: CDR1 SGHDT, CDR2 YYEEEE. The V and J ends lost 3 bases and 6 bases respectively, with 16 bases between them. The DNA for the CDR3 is TGTGCCAGCAGCTGGGGTGGCCCGTCGTTCGAGCAGTACTTC. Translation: CASSWGGPSFEQYF.

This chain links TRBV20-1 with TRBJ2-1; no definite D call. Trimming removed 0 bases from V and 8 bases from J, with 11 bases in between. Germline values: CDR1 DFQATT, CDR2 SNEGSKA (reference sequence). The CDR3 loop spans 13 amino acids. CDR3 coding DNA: TGCAGTGCTAGAGATCCCCCGGGCGATGAGCAGTTCTTC. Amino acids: CSARDPPGDEQFF.

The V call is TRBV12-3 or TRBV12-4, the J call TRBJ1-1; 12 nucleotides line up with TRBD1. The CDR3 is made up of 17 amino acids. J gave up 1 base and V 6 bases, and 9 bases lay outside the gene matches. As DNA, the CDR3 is TGTGCCAGCAGGGACCGGGACAGGGGGCGGGAGAACACTGAAGCTTTCTTT. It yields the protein CASRDRDRGRENTEAFF.

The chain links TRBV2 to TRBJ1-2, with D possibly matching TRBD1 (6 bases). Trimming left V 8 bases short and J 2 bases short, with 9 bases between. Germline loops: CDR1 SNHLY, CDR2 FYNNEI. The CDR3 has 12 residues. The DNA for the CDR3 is TGTGCCAGCGGGGACACCAACTATGGCTACACCTTC. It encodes CASGDTNYGYTF.

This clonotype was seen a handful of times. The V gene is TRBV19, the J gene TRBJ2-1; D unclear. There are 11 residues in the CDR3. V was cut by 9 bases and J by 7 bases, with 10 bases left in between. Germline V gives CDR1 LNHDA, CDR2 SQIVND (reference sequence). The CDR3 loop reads CASSTWNEQFF. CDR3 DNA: TGTGCCAGCTCCACCTGGAATGAGCAGTTCTTC.

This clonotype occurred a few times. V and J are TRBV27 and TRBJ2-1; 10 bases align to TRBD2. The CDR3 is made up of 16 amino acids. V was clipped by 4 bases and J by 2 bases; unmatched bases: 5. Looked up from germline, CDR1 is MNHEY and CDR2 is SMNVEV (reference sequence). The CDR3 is CASSSLAGGAYNEQFF. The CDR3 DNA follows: TGTGCCAGCAGTTCATTAGCGGGGGGCGCCTACAATGAGCAGTTCTTC.

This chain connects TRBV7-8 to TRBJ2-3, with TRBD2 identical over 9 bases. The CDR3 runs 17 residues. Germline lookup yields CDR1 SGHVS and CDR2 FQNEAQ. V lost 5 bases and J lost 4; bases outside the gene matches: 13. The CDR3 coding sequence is TGTGCCAGCAGCCAACTAGCCGGGACTAGCCGTGCAGATACGCAGTATTTT. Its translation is CASSQLAGTSRADTQYF.

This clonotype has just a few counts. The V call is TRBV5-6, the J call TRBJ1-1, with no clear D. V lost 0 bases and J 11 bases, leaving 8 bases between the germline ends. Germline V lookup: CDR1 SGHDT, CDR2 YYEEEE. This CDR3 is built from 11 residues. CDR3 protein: CASSLDGEAFF. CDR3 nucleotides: TGTGCCAGCAGCTTGGACGGGGAGGCTTTCTTT.

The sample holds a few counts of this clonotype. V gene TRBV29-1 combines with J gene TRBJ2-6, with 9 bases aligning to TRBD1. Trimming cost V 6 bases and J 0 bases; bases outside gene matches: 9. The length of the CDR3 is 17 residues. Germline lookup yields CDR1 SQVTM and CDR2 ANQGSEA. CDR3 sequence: CSVAGTGTFSGANVLTF. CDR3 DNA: TGCAGCGTCGCAGGGACAGGGACCTTCTCTGGGGCCAACGTCCTGACTTTC.

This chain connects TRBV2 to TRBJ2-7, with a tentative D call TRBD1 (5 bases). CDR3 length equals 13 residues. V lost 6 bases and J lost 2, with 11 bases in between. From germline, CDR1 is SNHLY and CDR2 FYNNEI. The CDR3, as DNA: TGTGCCAGCAGCCCCAGGGCCCCCTACGAGCAGTACTTC. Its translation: CASSPRAPYEQYF.

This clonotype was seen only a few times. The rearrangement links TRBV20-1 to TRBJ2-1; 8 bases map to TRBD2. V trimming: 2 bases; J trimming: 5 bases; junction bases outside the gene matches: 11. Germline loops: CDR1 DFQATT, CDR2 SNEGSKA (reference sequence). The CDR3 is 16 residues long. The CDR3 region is CSARSNIAGPNNEQFF. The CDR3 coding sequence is TGCAGTGCTAGATCCAACATAGCGGGGCCGAACAATGAGCAGTTCTTC.

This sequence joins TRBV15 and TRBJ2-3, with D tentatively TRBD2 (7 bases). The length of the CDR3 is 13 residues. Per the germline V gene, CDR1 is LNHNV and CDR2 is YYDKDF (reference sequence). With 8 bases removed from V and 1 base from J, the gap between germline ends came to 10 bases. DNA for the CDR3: TGTGCCACCCGGGGGGCGGGCACAGATACGCAGTATTTT. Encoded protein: CATRGAGTDTQYF.

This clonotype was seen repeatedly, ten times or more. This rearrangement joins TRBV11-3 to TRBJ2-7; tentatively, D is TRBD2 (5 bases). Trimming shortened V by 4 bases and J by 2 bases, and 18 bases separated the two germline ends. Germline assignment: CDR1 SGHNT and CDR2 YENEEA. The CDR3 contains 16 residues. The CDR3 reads CASSSRALTLAYEQYF. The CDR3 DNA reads TGTGCCAGCAGCTCCCGCGCATTGACACTAGCCTACGAGCAGTACTTC. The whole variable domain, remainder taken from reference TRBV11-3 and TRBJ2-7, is EAGVVQSPRYKIIEKKQPVAFWCNPISGHNTLYWYLQNLGQGPELLIRYENEEAVDDSQLPKDRFSAERLKGVDSTLKIQPAELGDSAVYLCASSSRALTLAYEQYFGPGTRLTVT.